The rows below give T cell receptor beta chains drawn from one sample of a study of shared clonotypes between healthy human individuals. TCRdb's copy holds only in-frame clones and misses some; the assay was immunoSEQ multiplex PCR. The repertoire holds 850,000 to 1,100,000 clones, with around 77% as singletons. The source material was memory CD4+ T cells from PBMCs. These receptors were collected from a young man in good health. Some clones in this sample may be carry-over from other donors' samples. Both conserved end residues are trimmed from each CDR3.

TRBJ2-5,TRBV15,ATSRDQGQETQY
TRBJ2-5,TRBV27,ASSFDNKGGTQY
TRBJ2-7,TRBV9,ASSPGPTIRGYEQY
TRBJ2-1,TRBV7-8,ASRAAGSYNEQF
TRBJ1-2,TRBV7-9,ASSAGTYYGYT
TRBJ2-5,TRBV6-1,ASSEGLARETQY
TRBJ2-7,TRBV28,ASSRGGPLDAYEQY
TRBJ1-4,TRBV30,AWSSIEEKLF
TRBJ2-7,TRBV5-1,ASSPGTSGRVREQY
TRBJ2-2,TRBV10-3,AIRGQGHTGELF
TRBJ2-5,TRBV28,ASTPGMGTQETQY
TRBJ2-5,TRBV5-6,ASSSDRIQETQY
TRBJ2-1,TRBV5-1,ASSFLQAAYNEQF
TRBJ1-1,TRBV28,ASSLYGGQDTEAF
TRBJ2-7,TRBV27,ASSLLDRYYEQY
TRBJ2-1,TRBV7-3,ASSLTGWGGRRDNEQF
TRBJ1-3,TRBV9,ASSPWEGGTIY
TRBJ1-5,TRBV7-2,ASSPDGNSNQPQH
TRBJ2-1,TRBV4-2,ASSQVSNEQF
TRBJ2-5,TRBV19,ASSDPQETQY
TRBJ1-2,TRBV7-9,ASSLDLNGGYT
TRBJ1-2,TRBV7-9,ASSWQDRLLSPYGYT
TRBJ1-3,TRBV11-2,ASSLGGNTIY
TRBJ2-7,TRBV29-1,SVEVRANSYEQY
TRBJ1-2,TRBV30,AWGDSFAGYT
TRBJ2-3,TRBV28,ASNPRDFTDTQY
TRBJ1-4,TRBV27,ASRVGRGGQLF
TRBJ1-4,TRBV7-9,ASSPGHTDNEKLF
TRBJ1-6,TRBV28,ASSSGSSISPLH
TRBJ2-7,TRBV5-1,ASSLGQYEQY
TRBJ2-5,TRBV11-2,ASSSPGLETQY
TRBJ1-5,TRBV20-1,SAGVDQPQH
TRBJ1-4,TRBV27,ASSLSGMPSGLF
TRBJ2-7,TRBV5-1,ASSLVPSGRSYEQY
TRBJ2-3,TRBV19,ASSLSGKGTDTQY
TRBJ2-1,TRBV5-1,ASSWSAGTYNEQF
TRBJ2-1,TRBV18,ASSPGILGGNEQF
TRBJ1-1,TRBV5-4,ASSIGDSYTEAF
TRBJ2-1,TRBV5-1,ASSLVLAGGSEQF
TRBJ1-2,TRBV2,ASSRFQGSYT
TRBJ1-1,TRBV13,ASSLNPWTGGWGAF
TRBJ2-7,TRBV7-2,ASSFGLADYEQY
TRBJ1-2,TRBV25-1,ASRAPGLSVHT
TRBJ2-3,TRBV30,AWTWKGVRDTQY
TRBJ2-7,TRBV14,ASSQDAFFTPQY
TRBJ2-1,TRBV5-1,ASSLSSDPRMI